The 24 T cell receptor beta chains given below trace back to one sample, sequenced in a study of blood T cell repertoires in COVID-19. The data were produced by immunoSEQ multiplex PCR, yet TCRdb's version contains in-frame clones alone and is incomplete. The sample contains roughly 200,000 clones, 85% of which appear only once. The sample consisted of PBMCs or T cells enriched from blood (not recorded which). Source of these receptors: a middle-aged man who had recovered from COVID-19.

The rearrangement uses TRBV18 and TRBJ1-1, with 12 bases that match TRBD1. This CDR3 region has 16 residues. Germline V CDR1 and CDR2: KGHSH, LQKENI. The J segment lost 1 base and the V segment lost 3 bases, leaving 3 bases of the junction unmatched. The CDR3 reads CASSPGTGGANTEAFF. CDR3 coding DNA: TGTGCCAGCTCACCTGGGACAGGGGGCGCGAACACTGAAGCTTTCTTT. The whole variable domain, remainder taken from reference TRBV18 and TRBJ1-1, is NAGVMQNPRHLVRRRGQEARLRCSPMKGHSHVYWYRQLPEEGLKFMVYLQKENIIDESGMPKERFSAEFPKEGPSILRIQQVVRGDSAAYFCASSPGTGGANTEAFFGQGTRLTVV.

The chain uses TRBV5-1 and TRBJ1-6; D is perhaps TRBD1 (5 bases). With 4 bases removed from V and 10 bases from J, the gap between germline ends came to 18 bases. The CDR3 spans 15 residues. Per the germline V gene, CDR1 is SGHRS and CDR2 is YFSETQ. CDR3 sequence reads: CASSDNPGGGSPLHF. In nucleotides, the CDR3 is TGCGCCAGCAGCGATAACCCGGGGGGAGGATCACCCCTCCACTTT.

The chain combines TRBV5-1 with TRBJ2-3; D call uncertain. The CDR3 runs to 15 residues. Germline V lookup: CDR1 SGHRS, CDR2 YFSETQ. V dropped 0 bases and J dropped 1 base, with 9 bases sitting between them. The CDR3 loop is CASSLGSPGTDTQYF. The CDR3, as DNA: TGCGCCAGCAGCTTGGGTAGCCCGGGCACAGATACGCAGTATTTT.

The J gene is TRBJ2-5, the V gene TRBV5-1; TRBD2 matches at 13 bases. V trimming: 4 bases; J trimming: 3 bases; junction bases outside the gene matches: 6. This CDR3 region has 16 residues. CDR1 SGHRS and CDR2 YFSETQ come from the germline V gene. The CDR3 here is CASSPQLAGGEETQYF. The CDR3 DNA is TGCGCCAGCAGCCCTCAACTAGCGGGGGGGGAAGAGACCCAGTACTTC. The entire variable domain, with the rest obtained from reference TRBV5-1 and TRBJ2-5, is as follows: KAGVTQTPRYLIKTRGQQVTLSCSPISGHRSVSWYQQTPGQGLQFLFEYFSETQRNKGNFPGRFSGRQFSNSRSEMNVSTLELGDSALYLCASSPQLAGGEETQYFGPGTRLLVL.

This clone was recorded only once. This chain connects TRBV7-9 to TRBJ2-3, with TRBD1 matching over 11 bases. Germline CDR1 SEHNR, CDR2 FQNEAQ (reference sequence). This CDR3 is built from 17 residues. V lost 5 bases to trimming and J lost 5 bases; unmatched junction nucleotides: 12. CDR3 region: CASSVQPGQGDLDTQYF. The CDR3 bases are TGTGCCAGCAGCGTTCAACCGGGACAGGGGGATTTAGATACGCAGTATTTT.

The CDR3 here is CASSPEGGLYEQYF. The CDR3, as DNA: TGTGCCAGCAGCCCCGAGGGAGGGTTATACGAGCAGTACTTC. The rearrangement joins TRBV6-2 or TRBV6-3 to TRBJ2-7; 7 nucleotides match TRBD2. The V gene's germline CDR1 is MNHEY and CDR2 SVGEGT. Trimming cost V 6 bases and J 4 bases; bases outside gene matches: 9. The CDR3 totals 14 residues.

The rearrangement joins TRBV27 to TRBJ1-2, with 7 bases fitting TRBD1. Looked up from germline, CDR1 is MNHEY and CDR2 is SMNVEV (reference sequence). The trim removed 5 bases at V and 9 bases at J, leaving 18 bases unmatched. This CDR3 has 16 residues. Here the CDR3 DNA reads TGTGCCAGCAGTCAGGGGTCCGACAGGGTCTCTTCGAGCTACACCTTC. Its protein is CASSQGSDRVSSSYTF.

V usage is TRBV13 and J usage is TRBJ1-3, with D hard to call. The CDR3 contains 17 residues. Germline-derived CDR1 and CDR2 are PRHDT and FYEKMQ (reference sequence). V was trimmed by 4 bases and J by 0 bases, leaving 16 bases between them. CDR3 loop: CASSSTVRHSSGNTIYF. CDR3 in DNA: TGTGCCAGCAGCTCAACAGTCCGCCACTCCTCTGGAAACACCATATATTTT.

The sample holds one count of this clone. An end of the junction differs from the germline gene, which may be a read error. The chain has TRBV11-3 and TRBJ2-1; the match to TRBD2 covers 8 bases. Looked up from germline, CDR1 is SGHNT and CDR2 is YENEEA. The CDR3 has 17 amino acids. The chain's CDR3 is CASSLEVAGNANNEQFF. CDR3 coding DNA: TGTGCCAGCAGCCTAGAGGTAGCGGGGAACGCAAACAATGAGCAGTTCTTC.

A single count supports this clone. This chain uses TRBV3-1 (or the pseudogene TRBV3-2) with TRBJ2-7; 12 bases map to TRBD2. The CDR3 is 15 residues long. The germline CDR1 and CDR2 sequences are LGHDT and YNNKEL (reference sequence). Germline trimming cut 4 bases from V and 4 bases from J; bases unmatched to any gene: 5. CDR3 in amino acids: CASSRTTSGGYEQYF. Here the CDR3 DNA reads TGTGCCAGCAGCCGAACAACTAGCGGGGGGTACGAGCAGTACTTC.

V gene TRBV19 combines with J gene TRBJ1-2; the match to TRBD1 covers 8 bases. Germline V lookup: CDR1 LNHDA, CDR2 SQIVND (reference sequence). V was pared by 4 bases and J by 4 bases, with 11 bases of the junction left unmatched. CDR3 length: 16 amino acids. The CDR3 is CASSTTAGGGFYGYTF. The DNA of the CDR3 is TGTGCCAGTAGTACCACCGCAGGGGGCGGATTCTATGGCTACACCTTC.

The V call is TRBV7-2, the J call TRBJ1-1, with a tentative D call TRBD1 (5 bases). This CDR3 is 14 amino acids long. In germline, CDR1 is SGHTA, CDR2 FQGNSA. Trimming stripped 1 base from V and 1 base from J, with 7 bases between. This CDR3 reads CASSLDRTNTEAFF. The CDR3 DNA is TGTGCCAGCAGCTTAGACAGGACGAACACTGAAGCTTTCTTT.

CDR3 bases: TGTGCCAGTAGTATTTTAGGAGGGAATCAGCCCCAGCATTTT. Residues: CASSILGGNQPQHF. The chain links TRBV19 to TRBJ1-5; D call uncertain. Trimming took off 3 bases at V and 4 bases at J, with 10 bases between the two ends. This CDR3 spans 14 amino acids. The germline V gene encodes CDR1 LNHDA and CDR2 SQIVND (reference sequence).

The chain joins TRBV9 to TRBJ1-4; 8 bases are shared with TRBD1. Germline CDR1 reads SGDLS; CDR2 reads YYNGEE. Germline trimming cut 4 bases from V and 4 bases from J; bases unmatched to any gene: 6. This CDR3 is built from 15 residues. This chain's CDR3 is CASSPTGGLNEKLFF. The CDR3 nucleotides are TGTGCCAGCAGCCCCACAGGGGGACTTAATGAAAAACTGTTTTTT.

This chain links TRBV7-9 with TRBJ2-1, with TRBD1 matching 7 bases. V shed 5 bases, J shed 3 bases, and the junction held 4 bases outside the gene matches. Germline V lookup: CDR1 SEHNR, CDR2 FQNEAQ (reference sequence). The CDR3 runs to 14 residues. The CDR3: CASSPRDSYNEQFF. The CDR3 nucleotides are TGTGCCAGCAGCCCAAGGGACAGCTACAATGAGCAGTTCTTC.

The chain has TRBV19 and TRBJ1-5; D possibly corresponds to TRBD1 (5 bases). Germline CDR1 LNHDA, CDR2 SQIVND (reference sequence). V was cut by 0 bases and J by 2 bases, with 8 bases left in between. The CDR3 has 15 amino acids. The CDR3 DNA follows: TGTGCCAGTAGTATAGAGACAGTTCGCAATCAGCCCCAGCATTTT. This translates into CASSIETVRNQPQHF.

The chain links TRBV4-1 to TRBJ1-6, with a tentative D call TRBD1 (5 bases). Germline V lookup: CDR1 MGHRA, CDR2 YSYEKL. The CDR3 is 15 amino acids. The V and J ends lost 0 bases and 7 bases respectively, with 10 bases between them. CDR3 DNA: TGCGCCAGCAGCCAAGATGGGGGAGGGAATTCACCCCTCCACTTT. Protein: CASSQDGGGNSPLHF.

The CDR3 nucleotides read TGCAGCGTTGAAGATAACAGGGGTCCGGAGACCCAGTACTTC. Translated, it gives CSVEDNRGPETQYF. The gene calls are TRBV29-1 and TRBJ2-5; 7 nucleotides match TRBD1. This CDR3 is 14 amino acids long. Germline V CDR1 and CDR2: SQVTM, ANQGSEA. The V segment lost 0 bases and the J segment 5 bases; nucleotides outside the gene matches: 6.

This chain links TRBV30 with TRBJ1-1; D may be TRBD1 (6 bases). This CDR3 contains 14 residues. CDR1 is GTSNPN, CDR2 SVGIG, per germline (reference sequence). Trimming took off 2 bases at V and 1 base at J, with 11 bases between the two ends. This CDR3 is CAWSTNRENTEAFF. CDR3 nucleotides: TGTGCCTGGAGTACCAACAGGGAGAACACTGAAGCTTTCTTT.

This sequence joins TRBV3-1 (or the pseudogene TRBV3-2) and TRBJ1-1; perhaps TRBD1 as D (6 bases). Per the germline V gene, CDR1 is LGHDT and CDR2 is YNNKEL (reference sequence). Deletions cut 0 bases from V and 7 bases from J, with 15 bases between. CDR3 length: 15 residues. The CDR3 loop reads CASSQELGAHSEAFF. CDR3 DNA sequence: TGTGCCAGCAGCCAAGAGTTGGGGGCGCATAGTGAAGCTTTCTTT.

This clone was counted a single time. The genes are TRBV5-8 and TRBJ1-1; TRBD1 agrees at 10 bases. The CDR3 has 17 amino acids. Germline V gene sequence: CDR1 SGHTS, CDR2 YDEGEE. Losses at the gene ends were 0 bases for V and 1 base for J; bases not matched to a gene: 6. The CDR3 DNA reads TGTGCCAGCAGCTTGGGGCTGGGACAGGGGCGGAACACTGAAGCTTTCTTT. This translates into CASSLGLGQGRNTEAFF.

The chain is built from TRBV2 and TRBJ1-1, with D uncertain. The CDR3 sequence is 13 residues long. Germline V gene data show CDR1 as SNHLY and CDR2 as FYNNEI. The ends were cut back, 2 bases at V and 4 bases at J, with 8 bases in the middle. The DNA of the CDR3 is TGTGCCAGCAGTGAATGGCAGCGCACTGAAGCTTTCTTT. It yields the protein CASSEWQRTEAFF.

The rearrangement links TRBV29-1 to TRBJ2-2; D may be TRBD2 (6 bases). V lost 4 bases to trimming and J lost 7 bases, with 10 bases between them. The CDR3 consists of 12 residues. Germline values: CDR1 SQVTM, CDR2 ANQGSEA. The CDR3 region has the DNA TGCAGCGTTGGGGGGGAAATCGGGGAGCTGTTTTTT. Its translation is CSVGGEIGELFF.

The J gene is TRBJ2-7, the V gene TRBV6-1; possibly TRBD1 for D (5 bases). Trimming left V 2 bases short and J 3 bases short, with 11 bases between. The CDR3 has 14 amino acids. Looked up from germline, CDR1 is MNHNS and CDR2 is SASEGT. The CDR3 loop is CASSEIRANYEQYF. The CDR3 DNA sequence: TGTGCCAGCAGTGAAATCAGGGCTAACTACGAGCAGTACTTC.